This is a list of T cell receptor beta chains from one sample in a study of technical replicates of blood from a handful of donors. Measured with immunoSEQ multiplex PCR; TCRdb has only the in-frame clones, and not every one. Of tens of thousands of clones in the sample, around 84% were seen once. The sample consisted of PBMCs. These TCRs come from a human donor in good health. Some clones in this sample may be carry-over from other donors' samples. CDR3s include the opening cysteine and the closing phenylalanine or tryptophan. The order of the fields is D gene, V gene, clone size, J gene, CDR3 DNA, CDR3 protein. A D gene is named only where the DNA matches it firmly. For some rows the clone size is stated as once, few or many, or as a class when expanded; others skip it.

>TRBD1|TRBV9|.|TRBJ2-3
TGTGCCAGCAGCGTGACGACAGGGGGCCTTTCAGATACGCAGTATTTT
CASSVTTGGLSDTQYF
>TRBD2|TRBV7-9|.|TRBJ2-7
TGTGCCAGCAGCTCTACGGCTAGCGGGTACGAGCAGTACTTC
CASSSTASGYEQYF
>.|TRBV29-1|.|TRBJ1-1
TGCAGCGGTGGGAGAGAGAACACTGAAGCTTTCTTT
CSGGRENTEAFF
>.|TRBV29-1|.|TRBJ1-5
TGCAGCGTTGGGGCCGATCCTGGGCAGCCCCAGCATTTT
CSVGADPGQPQHF
>.|TRBV6-6|.|TRBJ2-5
TGTGCCAGCAGTTACTCGAGGGCAGGAGGCCAAGAGACCCAGTACTTC
CASSYSRAGGQETQYF
>TRBD1|TRBV6-1|.|TRBJ1-2
TGTGCCAGCAGTGAAGCCCCGGACAGGTTAGATGGCTACACCTTC
CASSEAPDRLDGYTF
>TRBD2|TRBV27|.|TRBJ2-3
TGTGCCAGCAGGAAATTAGCGGGAGTTAGCACAGATACGCAGTATTTT
CASRKLAGVSTDTQYF
>TRBD1|TRBV7-2|.|TRBJ1-5
TGTGCCAGCAGCTCCCGACAGGGGGCGGGTCAGCCCCAGCATTTT
CASSSRQGAGQPQHF
>.|TRBV15|.|TRBJ2-7
TGTGCCACCAGCCCGACAGGCAACTACGAGCAGTACTTC
CATSPTGNYEQYF
>TRBD2|TRBV11-2|.|TRBJ2-1
TGTGCCAGCAGCTTAGATCGAGTAGCGGGAGCACATGAGCAGTTCTTC
CASSLDRVAGAHEQFF
>.|TRBV7-3|.|TRBJ2-3
TGTGCCAGCAGCCCGAGCGGGAGCACAGATACGCAGTATTTT
CASSPSGSTDTQYF
>.|TRBV7-3|.|TRBJ2-6
TGTGCCAGCAGCCCATTGGGGCGAGCGGGCTCTGGGGCCAACGTCCTGACTTTC
CASSPLGRAGSGANVLTF
>.|TRBV4-3|.|TRBJ2-2
TGCGCCAGCAGCCAAGGACTAGTGGCCGGGGAGCTGTTTTTT
CASSQGLVAGELFF
>.|TRBV7-2|.|TRBJ2-2
TGTGCCAGCAGCCGGAGCACCGGGGAGCTGTTTTTT
CASSRSTGELFF
>TRBD2|TRBV6-6|.|TRBJ2-5
TGTGCCAGCACCTTTGCGGGGGGGCAAGGAGAGACCCAGTACTTC
CASTFAGGQGETQYF
>.|TRBV19|.|TRBJ1-1
TGTGCCAGTAGTATTACCGGGAACACTGAAGCTTTCTTT
CASSITGNTEAFF
>.|TRBV5-6|.|TRBJ2-7
TGTGCCAGCAGCTTGGACAGGAGCTCCTACGAGCAGTACTTC
CASSLDRSSYEQYF
>TRBD1|TRBV6-5|once|TRBJ1-1
TGTGCCAGCAGTCCGGACAGGGTCGCTAAAGCTTTCTTT
CASSPDRVAKAFF
>.|TRBV7-8|.|TRBJ1-1
TGTGCCAGCAGCTTAGCGTTCTCTGAAGCTTTCTTT
CASSLAFSEAFF
>.|TRBV19|.|TRBJ1-2
TGTGCCAGTACTTTGAGTACCTATGGCTACACCTTC
CASTLSTYGYTF
>.|TRBV19|once|TRBJ2-7
TGTGCCAGTAGTATTCGGAGCGGATTGTATTACGAGCAGTACTTC
CASSIRSGLYYEQYF
>.|TRBV4-2|few|TRBJ1-5
TGTGCCAGCAGCCAAGGGTCACAGAGCAATCAGCCCCAGCATTTT
CASSQGSQSNQPQHF
>.|TRBV4-1|.|TRBJ1-1
TGCGCCAGCAGCCATGTTGTTCAGGGTCGAGGAATGAACACTGAAGCTTTCTTT
CASSHVVQGRGMNTEAFF
>TRBD1|TRBV14|few|TRBJ1-6
TGTGCCAGCAGCCAGACAGGGAATTCACCCCTCCACTTT
CASSQTGNSPLHF
>.|TRBV4-1|.|TRBJ1-5
TGCGCCAGCAGCCAAGACAGGGATCAGCCCCAGCATTTT
CASSQDRDQPQHF
>.|TRBV11-2|.|TRBJ2-2
TGTGCCAGCAGCTCCCCTCGGGGTGCCGGGGAGCTGTTTTTT
CASSSPRGAGELFF
>.|TRBV27|.|TRBJ2-2
TGTGCCAGTCGGGACTCCAACACCGGGGAGCTGTTTTTT
CASRDSNTGELFF
>TRBD2|TRBV9|.|TRBJ2-1
TGTGCCAGCAGCGGCCAGGGACTAGCGGGCCGGCTGCAGTTCTTC
CASSGQGLAGRLQFF
>TRBD2|TRBV11-2|.|TRBJ2-1
TGTGCCAGCAGCTTAGCGGGACTAGCGGGGGGGCGGTGGAATGAGCAGTTCTTC
CASSLAGLAGGRWNEQFF
>TRBD1|TRBV4-2|.|TRBJ2-7
TGTGCCAGCAGCCCCCGGACAGGGGGTTCCTACGAGCAGTACTTC
CASSPRTGGSYEQYF
>TRBD1|TRBV27|.|TRBJ2-7
TGTGCCAGCAGTCCAGGGGGCTTTATGTACTACGAGCAGTACTTC
CASSPGGFMYYEQYF
>TRBD2|TRBV15|.|TRBJ2-2
TGTGCCACCAGCAGAGTGCCTAGCGGTAACACCGGGGAGCTGTTTTTT
CATSRVPSGNTGELFF